The rows below give T cell receptor beta chains drawn from one sample of a study of cytomegalovirus exposure and HLA in healthy donors. The table came from immunoSEQ multiplex PCR; TCRdb's copy has only in-frame clones and leaves some out. The sample lists about 120,000 clones, roughly 80% seen once, with 4.1% in the top ten. Input material: PBMCs. The receptors come from a woman aged 40-49 years in good health and CMV-seronegative. Both conserved end residues are part of each CDR3. A D gene is named only where the DNA matches it firmly. Clone sizes are given selectively: once, few, many, or a class where the clone is expanded.

clone_size d_call j_call v_call cdr3_nt cdr3_aa
few NA TRBJ2-1 TRBV9 TGTGCCAGCAGCGTAAGACTGGCCGGTGAGCAGTTCTTC CASSVRLAGEQFF
NA NA TRBJ2-3 TRBV27 TGTGCCAGCAGTCCGCGGGGCGGTAGCACAGATACGCAGTATTTT CASSPRGGSTDTQYF
NA NA TRBJ2-1 TRBV7-6 TGTGCCAGCAGCTCCTCCAGAGCAGGATTTTACAATGAGCAGTTCTTC CASSSSRAGFYNEQFF
NA NA TRBJ1-2 TRBV5-1 TGCGCCAGCAGCTTAGCAGGGCCAAAATATGGCTACACCTTC CASSLAGPKYGYTF
NA TRBD2 TRBJ2-3 TRBV25-1 TGTGCCAGCAGTGAATGGACTAGCGGGGGGGTCCAAGATACGCAGTATTTT CASSEWTSGGVQDTQYF
NA NA TRBJ1-1 TRBV7-9 TGTTCCAGCAGCTTAGAGGGGGTATGGAACACTGAAGCTTTCTTT CSSSLEGVWNTEAFF
NA TRBD1 TRBJ2-7 TRBV7-9 TGTGCCAGCAGCTCACAGGGGGGCGCCTCCTACGAGCAGTACTTC CASSSQGGASYEQYF
NA NA TRBJ2-3 TRBV7-9 TGTGCCAGCAGCGTCGGGGAGGATACGCAGTATTTT CASSVGEDTQYF
NA NA TRBJ1-1 TRBV11-3 TGTGCCAGCAGCCCCGGCGGTGAGGTGAACACTGAAGCTTTCTTT CASSPGGEVNTEAFF
few NA TRBJ2-3 TRBV7-9 TGTGCCAGCAGCCCCGGACTATTTAGCACAGATACGCAGTATTTT CASSPGLFSTDTQYF
NA NA TRBJ2-3 TRBV4-1 TGCGCCAGCAGCCAAGGTGTAGCGTCAGATACGCAGTATTTT CASSQGVASDTQYF
NA NA TRBJ1-5 TRBV6-6 TGTGCCAGCAGTAATCCCGGGAGCAATCAGCCCCAGCATTTT CASSNPGSNQPQHF
NA TRBD2 TRBJ2-7 TRBV25-1 TGTGCCAGCAGTCGAGCGGGAGAAGGCTACGAGCAGTACTTC CASSRAGEGYEQYF
NA TRBD1 TRBJ2-7 TRBV29-1 TGCAGCGTCAAGGCCGGGACAGGGGGCTACGAGCAGTACTTC CSVKAGTGGYEQYF
NA TRBD1 TRBJ1-1 TRBV5-5 TGTGCCAGCAGCTCGACGGGGGTTACAGGGGTACGGGGAAACTCTGAAGCTTTCTTT CASSSTGVTGVRGNSEAFF
NA NA TRBJ2-1 TRBV6-6 TGTGCCAGCAGTTACGACACGCACAATGAGCAGTTCTTC CASSYDTHNEQFF
once NA TRBJ2-3 TRBV4-2 TGTGCCAGCAGCCAAGTCGGTAGCAGTTCCGCAGATACGCAGTATTTT CASSQVGSSSADTQYF
NA TRBD2 TRBJ2-7 TRBV6-1 TGTGCCAGCAGTGAAGGACTAGCGGGAGTCTACGAGCAGTACTTC CASSEGLAGVYEQYF
once TRBD2 TRBJ2-1 TRBV6-4 TGTGCCAGCAGTCCATTAGCGGGAGGGCCGGCCAATGAGCAGTTCTTC CASSPLAGGPANEQFF
few TRBD1 TRBJ1-2 TRBV29-1 TGCAGCGTCCCCCTTGGACAGGGAGTCTATGGCTACACCTTC CSVPLGQGVYGYTF
NA NA TRBJ2-2 TRBV6-5 TGTGCCAGCAGTTACACCTCCAGGGTCACCGGGGAGCTGTTTTTT CASSYTSRVTGELFF
once NA TRBJ1-6 TRBV5-1 TGCGCCAGCAGGGCCCCTCGGGGATTGGATTCACCCCTCCACTTT CASRAPRGLDSPLHF
NA TRBD2 TRBJ2-1 TRBV30 TGTGCCTCACCGGGACTAGCGGGAGGGGGCAATGAGCAGTTCTTC CASPGLAGGGNEQFF
NA NA TRBJ2-2 TRBV7-3 TGTGCCAGCAGCTTAGCGGAGCGGGTGAACACCGGGGAGCTGTTTTTT CASSLAERVNTGELFF
NA TRBD1 TRBJ2-5 TRBV4-2 TGTGCCAGCAGCCATTCCGGGACAGCCGGCGAGACCCAGTACTTC CASSHSGTAGETQYF
NA NA TRBJ1-1 TRBV18 TGTGCCAGCTCAGCGGACACTGAAGCTTTCTTT CASSADTEAFF
NA NA TRBJ2-1 TRBV6-5 TGTGCCAGCAGACTCCGAGATGTCAATGAGCAGTTCTTC CASRLRDVNEQFF
NA TRBD2 TRBJ2-5 TRBV11-1 TGTGCCAGCAGCCATCGGACTAGCGGGGGGTCGGAGACCCAGTACTTC CASSHRTSGGSETQYF
NA NA TRBJ1-5 TRBV19 TGTGCCAGTGCGTCCCAGGGGTCATCGTGGAATCAGCCCCAGCATTTT CASASQGSSWNQPQHF
NA TRBD2 TRBJ2-5 TRBV9 TGTGCCAGCAGCGCCCGACTAGCGGGAGGGGAGACCCAGTACTTC CASSARLAGGETQYF
few NA TRBJ2-3 TRBV9 TGTGCCAGCTCGATGGGCGGGATAAGCACAGATACGCAGTATTTT CASSMGGISTDTQYF
few TRBD1 TRBJ1-4 TRBV10-3 TGTGCCATCAGTCCTCAAACCGGGACAGCTAATGAAAAACTGTTTTTT CAISPQTGTANEKLFF
medium-sized NA TRBJ2-7 TRBV18 TGTGCCAGCTCACCACCGCCAGGGCGATCCTACGAGCAGTACTTC CASSPPPGRSYEQYF
NA TRBD2 TRBJ2-1 TRBV2 TGTGCCAGCAAAGCCGGGACTAGCGTAGTCCATGAGCAGTTCTTC CASKAGTSVVHEQFF
NA NA TRBJ2-3 TRBV14 TGTGCCAGCAGCCAAGAGCCTAGCGGCACAGATACGCAGTATTTT CASSQEPSGTDTQYF
few NA TRBJ2-7 TRBV29-1 TGCAGCGTTGCAGGGGGGATTTCCTACGAGCAGTACTTC CSVAGGISYEQYF
NA TRBD2 TRBJ2-3 TRBV7-2 TGTGCCAGCAAAGGGGGAGCGGGGGTATTAACAGATACGCAGTATTTT CASKGGAGVLTDTQYF
NA NA TRBJ2-7 TRBV4-2 TGTGCCAGCAGCCAAGTATTGTGCAGGGTCTACGAGCAGTACTTC CASSQVLCRVYEQYF
NA TRBD1 TRBJ1-2 TRBV4-1 TGCGCCAGCAGCCAAGATTCGTTGACAGGGTTGGGCTACACCTTC CASSQDSLTGLGYTF